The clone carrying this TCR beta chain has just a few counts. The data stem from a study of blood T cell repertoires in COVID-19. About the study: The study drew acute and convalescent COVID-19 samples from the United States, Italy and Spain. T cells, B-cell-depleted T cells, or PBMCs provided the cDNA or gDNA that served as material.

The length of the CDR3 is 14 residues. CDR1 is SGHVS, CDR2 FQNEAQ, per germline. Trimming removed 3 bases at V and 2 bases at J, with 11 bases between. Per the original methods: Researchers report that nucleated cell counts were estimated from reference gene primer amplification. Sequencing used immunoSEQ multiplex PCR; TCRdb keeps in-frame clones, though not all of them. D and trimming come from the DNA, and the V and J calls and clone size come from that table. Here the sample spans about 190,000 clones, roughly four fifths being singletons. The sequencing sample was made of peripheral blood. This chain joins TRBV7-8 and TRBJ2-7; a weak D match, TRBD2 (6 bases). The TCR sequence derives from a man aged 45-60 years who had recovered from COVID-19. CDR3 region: CASSFLREAYEQYF. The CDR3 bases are TGTGCCAGCAGCTTTCTGCGGGAAGCCTACGAGCAGTACTTC.